This entry lists 28 T cell receptor beta chains sequenced from one sample in a study of T cells in tumors after PD-1 blockade. Profiling relied on immunoSEQ multiplex PCR, and the TCRdb table lists in-frame clones only, not all of them. The sample lists 7,000 to 10,000 clones, around 57% seen once, with 10% to 15% in the top ten. The time point was: second of two post-therapy site-matched biopsies approximately 2 months apart. The sample was tumor tissue, taken after anti-PD-1 treatment. These receptors came from a human donor with basal cell carcinoma.

The V call is TRBV5-1, the J call TRBJ2-3; the match to TRBD2 covers 7 bases. V gave up 0 bases and J gave up 0 bases; unmatched junction bases: 10. The CDR3 extends over 18 amino acids. Germline V lookup: CDR1 SGHRS, CDR2 YFSETQ. In nucleotides, the CDR3 is TGCGCCAGCAGCTTGGCCGTCGGGGGGACCTCTAGCACAGATACGCAGTATTTT. Translated, it gives CASSLAVGGTSSTDTQYF.

The chain carries TRBV3-1 (or the pseudogene TRBV3-2) and TRBJ2-7; 16 bases fit TRBD2. The CDR3 runs to 15 residues. Germline CDR1 is LGHDT and CDR2 is YNNKEL (reference sequence). After removal of 4 bases from V and 9 bases from J, the junction contained 6 bases not matched to a gene. CDR3 sequence: CASSPGTSGGAGQYF. In DNA, the CDR3 is TGTGCCAGCAGCCCCGGGACTAGCGGGGGGGCCGGGCAGTACTTC.

This clone is labeled medium-sized. This chain uses TRBV2 with TRBJ2-5; TRBD1 matches at 7 bases. The junction had 6 bases not matched to a gene; V was cut back by 6 bases and J by 2 bases. The CDR3 consists of 14 residues. The V gene's germline CDR1 is SNHLY and CDR2 FYNNEI. CDR3 sequence: CASRERQGQETQYF. The CDR3, as DNA: TGTGCCAGCAGGGAAAGACAGGGACAAGAGACCCAGTACTTC.

The chain links TRBV6-5 to TRBJ1-1; D is perhaps TRBD1 (5 bases). Trimming took 8 bases from V and 3 from J, leaving 13 bases between them. The CDR3 is 13 amino acids. Germline V gene lookup returns CDR1 MNHEY and CDR2 SVGAGI. CDR3: CASSYGGYTEAFF. CDR3 coding DNA: TGTGCCAGCTCCTACGGGGGGTACACTGAAGCTTTCTTT.

The V gene is TRBV9, the J gene TRBJ2-3; maybe TRBD2 (6 bases). Trimming removed 3 bases at V and 5 bases at J, with 13 bases between. Germline V gene lookup returns CDR1 SGDLS and CDR2 YYNGEE. This CDR3 has 14 residues. The CDR3 is CASSGGAGKDTQYF. The DNA for the CDR3 is TGTGCCAGCAGCGGCGGGGCGGGGAAAGATACGCAGTATTTT.

The chain has TRBV24-1 and TRBJ2-2, with TRBD2 matching over 9 bases. V lost 1 base and J lost 5; bases outside the gene matches: 7. Germline CDR1 and CDR2: KGHDR and SFDVKD. CDR3 length: 17 residues. CDR3 in DNA: TGTGCCACCAGTGATTTCGGAGCGGGGGGTCGAACCGGGGAGCTGTTTTTT. Protein sequence: CATSDFGAGGRTGELFF.

The J gene is TRBJ2-7, the V gene TRBV5-6, with TRBD1 matching 9 bases. V was pared by 2 bases and J by 1 base, with 7 bases of the junction left unmatched. This CDR3 has 16 amino acids. Germline loops: CDR1 SGHDT, CDR2 YYEEEE. The CDR3 DNA reads TGTGCCAGCAGCTTACCAGGACAGGGGAAGTCCTACGAGCAGTACTTC. It is translated as CASSLPGQGKSYEQYF.

By sample share, this clone is medium-sized. The chain is built from TRBV19 and TRBJ2-1, with TRBD2 matching over 8 bases. V was pared by 11 bases and J by 6 bases, with 12 bases of the junction left unmatched. Germline CDR1 LNHDA, CDR2 SQIVND (reference sequence). CDR3 length equals 14 residues. The CDR3 coding sequence is TGTGCCGTCGGGGGGGTGACACTGGGCAATGAGCAGTTCTTC. It yields the protein CAVGGVTLGNEQFF.

V is TRBV3-1 (or the pseudogene TRBV3-2) and J is TRBJ2-3; 11 nucleotides agree with TRBD2. Looked up from germline, CDR1 is LGHDT and CDR2 is YNNKEL (reference sequence). This CDR3 comprises 16 residues. V gave up 5 bases and J gave up 6 bases; unmatched junction bases: 10. The CDR3 bases are TGTGCCAGCAGCTATAGCGGGGGGGCCTCCAGTGATACGCAGTATTTT. It translates to CASSYSGGASSDTQYF.

V is TRBV2 and J is TRBJ2-2; TRBD1 aligns across 11 bases. Germline CDR1 SNHLY, CDR2 FYNNEI. The CDR3 spans 15 residues. With 7 bases clipped from V and 4 bases from J, the junction kept 5 bases outside the gene matches. The CDR3 DNA reads TGTGCCAGCAAGGGGGGACAGGGGGGCACCGGGGAGCTGTTTTTT. Protein sequence: CASKGGQGGTGELFF.

This clone was seen only a few times. This chain uses TRBV6-1 with TRBJ2-7; TRBD2 matches 11 bases. The CDR3 has 15 residues. The germline V gene encodes CDR1 MNHNS and CDR2 SASEGT. V dropped 2 bases and J dropped 7; count of bases not matched to a gene: 7. Here the CDR3 reads CASSEITSGGGEQYF. CDR3 DNA: TGTGCCAGCAGTGAAATAACTAGCGGGGGTGGAGAGCAGTACTTC.

The chain is built from TRBV6-5 and TRBJ2-1; a weak D match, TRBD1 (5 bases). Trimming removed 0 bases at V and 9 bases at J, with 12 bases between. The germline gives CDR1 MNHEY, CDR2 SVGAGI. The CDR3 loop spans 14 amino acids. The CDR3: CASSYSRRDGEQFF. Here the CDR3 DNA reads TGTGCCAGCAGTTACTCGCGCAGGGATGGTGAGCAGTTCTTC.

CDR3 amino acids: CASSITSGVTGELFF. The CDR3 DNA follows: TGTGCCAGCAGTATAACTAGCGGGGTTACCGGGGAGCTGTTTTTT. The V call is TRBV6-1, the J call TRBJ2-2, with 10 bases identical to TRBD2. Germline CDR1 reads MNHNS; CDR2 reads SASEGT. The CDR3 totals 15 residues. The trim removed 5 bases at V and 5 bases at J, leaving 5 bases unmatched.

This chain joins TRBV18 and TRBJ2-1; 8 nucleotides align to TRBD1. V was clipped by 3 bases and J by 5 bases; unmatched bases: 6. CDR1 and CDR2 from the germline V gene are KGHSH and LQKENI. The length of the CDR3 is 15 residues. CDR3 residues: CASSPRDRLNNEQFF. The DNA for the CDR3 is TGTGCCAGCTCACCGAGGGACAGGCTAAACAATGAGCAGTTCTTC.

The genes are TRBV18 and TRBJ1-2; 7 nucleotides match TRBD1. The J segment lost 6 bases and the V segment lost 3 bases, leaving 7 bases of the junction unmatched. This CDR3 has 14 amino acids. The germline V gene encodes CDR1 KGHSH and CDR2 LQKENI. The CDR3 DNA is TGTGCCAGCTCACCGCCGACAGGGAGGCATGGCTACACCTTC. Translated: CASSPPTGRHGYTF.

This clone was recorded once. This chain links TRBV30 with TRBJ1-5, with no clear D. Per germline, CDR1 GTSNPN and CDR2 SVGIG (reference sequence). CDR3 length: 15 residues. V lost 2 bases, J lost 1 base, and 12 bases lay in between. The CDR3 loop reads CAWSPTIYSNQPQHF. The CDR3 bases are TGTGCCTGGAGTCCAACAATCTACAGCAATCAGCCCCAGCATTTT. The full variable domain, completed using reference TRBV30 and TRBJ1-5, is SQTIHQWPATLVQPVGSPLSLECTVEGTSNPNLYWYRQAAGRGLQLLFYSVGIGQISSEVPQNLSASRPQDRQFILSSKKLLLSDSGFYLCAWSPTIYSNQPQHFGDGTRLSIL.

A single count supports this clone. The chain is built from TRBV5-1 and TRBJ2-5; 8 positions agree with TRBD2. Germline CDR1 and CDR2: SGHRS and YFSETQ. This CDR3 comprises 14 residues. Losses at the gene ends were 5 bases for V and 4 bases for J; bases not matched to a gene: 7. This CDR3 reads CASRPGLEGETQYF. The CDR3 region has the DNA TGCGCCAGCAGACCGGGACTAGAGGGAGAGACCCAGTACTTC.

The chain employs TRBV2 and TRBJ2-3, with a possible D match to TRBD1 (6 bases). CDR1 is SNHLY, CDR2 FYNNEI, per germline. The CDR3 totals 15 residues. Trimming took off 6 bases at V and 0 bases at J, with 13 bases between the two ends. CDR3 DNA sequence: TGTGCCAGCAGGTATGGACAGAAAAGCACAGATACGCAGTATTTT. Encoded protein: CASRYGQKSTDTQYF.

The genes are TRBV28 and TRBJ2-6, with no clear D. The ends were cut back, 4 bases at V and 12 bases at J, with 7 bases in the middle. CDR1 and CDR2 (germline): MDHEN, SYDVKM. The CDR3 is made up of 11 amino acids. CDR3 nucleotide sequence: TGTGCCAGCAGTTCCCCCGTCGTCCTGACTTTC. Protein product: CASSSPVVLTF.

This clone came up a few times. The V and J genes are TRBV28 and TRBJ1-5; 7 bases line up with TRBD1. CDR1 and CDR2 from the germline V gene are MDHEN and SYDVKM. The CDR3 length is 15 residues. J lost 9 bases, V lost 5 bases, and 13 bases had no gene match. CDR3 region: CASSLSTGWSRPQHF. CDR3 DNA sequence: TGTGCCAGCAGTCTTTCGACAGGGTGGAGCAGGCCCCAGCATTTT.

This clone has only a few counts. The chain couples TRBV6-4 to TRBJ2-5; 15 bases align to TRBD2. From germline, CDR1 is MRHNA and CDR2 SNTAGT. After removal of 7 bases from V and 4 bases from J, the junction contained 16 bases not matched to a gene. The CDR3 extends over 19 amino acids. The CDR3 loop is CASINLNRTSGGVGETQYF. The DNA for the CDR3 is TGTGCCAGCATCAACTTAAATCGGACTAGCGGGGGGGTTGGAGAGACCCAGTACTTC.

V and J are TRBV7-2 and TRBJ1-1; a weak D match, TRBD1 (5 bases). Trimming removed 1 base at V and 2 bases at J, with 11 bases between. CDR1 and CDR2 from the germline V gene are SGHTA and FQGNSA. The CDR3 runs to 15 residues. CDR3 residues: CASSLGIRGNTEAFF. Written as DNA, the CDR3 is TGTGCCAGCAGCTTAGGTATTCGGGGCAACACTGAAGCTTTCTTT.

In its sample, this clone ranks as medium-sized. The chain has TRBV25-1 and TRBJ2-7; D is tentatively TRBD1 or TRBD2 (5 bases each). Per germline, CDR1 MGHDK and CDR2 SYGVNS. The CDR3 has 15 residues. The V end was cut by 1 base, the J end by 2 bases, with 12 bases between. The CDR3 here is CASSEFRDPPYEQYF. In DNA, the CDR3 is TGTGCCAGCAGTGAATTCCGGGACCCACCCTACGAGCAGTACTTC.

This rearrangement joins TRBV30 to TRBJ1-4; TRBD1 agrees at 8 bases. CDR3 size: 13 residues. Germline loops: CDR1 GTSNPN, CDR2 SVGIG (reference sequence). V dropped 5 bases and J dropped 3; count of bases not matched to a gene: 2. The CDR3 DNA follows: TGTGCCTGGGAGACAGGGGCTAATGAAAAACTGTTTTTT. Its translation is CAWETGANEKLFF.

This clone has just a few counts. The chain recombines TRBV28 with TRBJ1-2, with 9 positions matching TRBD1. Germline-derived CDR1 and CDR2 are MDHEN and SYDVKM. The CDR3 length is 15 residues. After removal of 2 bases from V and 4 bases from J, the junction contained 5 bases not matched to a gene. Here the CDR3 DNA reads TGTGCCAGCAGTTTACCCGGGACAGGGCTCTATGGCTACACCTTC. It encodes CASSLPGTGLYGYTF.

V gene TRBV24-1 combines with J gene TRBJ2-2; either TRBD1 or TRBD2 may supply D (5 bases each). Deletions cut 0 bases from V and 6 bases from J, with 10 bases between. This CDR3 has 15 amino acids. Germline-derived CDR1 and CDR2 are KGHDR and SFDVKD. CDR3 amino acids: CATSDLWGTAGELFF. The DNA for the CDR3 is TGTGCCACCAGTGATTTGTGGGGGACGGCCGGGGAGCTGTTTTTT.

This clone is categorized as medium-sized (0.01 to 0.1%). The chain links TRBV5-6 to TRBJ2-7; unclear D gene. V was shortened by 0 bases and J by 5 bases, with 3 bases between the two germline ends. CDR1 is SGHDT, CDR2 YYEEEE, per germline. The CDR3 is 11 residues long. The CDR3 nucleotides read TGTGCCAGCAGCTTGGGGGACGAGCAGTACTTC. Its protein is CASSLGDEQYF.

This sequence joins TRBV5-1 and TRBJ2-7; the match to TRBD1 covers 7 bases. The germline CDR1 and CDR2 sequences are SGHRS and YFSETQ. J gave up 2 bases and V 4 bases, and 9 bases lay outside the gene matches. This CDR3 contains 15 residues. As DNA, the CDR3 is TGCGCCAGCAGCCCGGGACAGACCTTAGCCTACGAGCAGTACTTC. Amino acids: CASSPGQTLAYEQYF.